The entry below describes one T cell receptor (beta chain). Treatment defined: approximately 18 received Ad26.COV2.S at low or high dose, single or two shots; roughly 5 received placebo; per-sample allocation not given. Day 63 following the first vaccine or placebo injection was when the samples were taken. Clones were sequenced by immunoSEQ multiplex PCR, and TCRdb holds only the in-frame ones, with some missing. This table has 200,000 to 300,000 clones, around 88% appearing once. The CDR3 totals 17 residues. Germline V gene data show CDR1 as LGHDT and CDR2 as YNNKEL (reference sequence). The ends lost 3 bases at V and 2 bases at J; junction bases unmatched: 11. This record belongs to a study of Ad26.COV2.S vaccination and SARS-CoV-2 variants.

The chain couples TRBV3-1 (or the pseudogene TRBV3-2) to TRBJ2-3; TRBD2 matches at 7 bases. This TCR was sampled from a person between 18 and 59 years old who received the Ad26.COV2.S COVID-19 vaccine or a placebo. Sequences were derived from peripheral blood, sampled in a trial of Ad26.COV2.S vaccine versus placebo. The CDR3, as DNA: TGTGCCAGCAGCCAGTCCCCAAGCGGGGCCACCACAGATACGCAGTATTTT. Translated: CASSQSPSGATTDTQYF.